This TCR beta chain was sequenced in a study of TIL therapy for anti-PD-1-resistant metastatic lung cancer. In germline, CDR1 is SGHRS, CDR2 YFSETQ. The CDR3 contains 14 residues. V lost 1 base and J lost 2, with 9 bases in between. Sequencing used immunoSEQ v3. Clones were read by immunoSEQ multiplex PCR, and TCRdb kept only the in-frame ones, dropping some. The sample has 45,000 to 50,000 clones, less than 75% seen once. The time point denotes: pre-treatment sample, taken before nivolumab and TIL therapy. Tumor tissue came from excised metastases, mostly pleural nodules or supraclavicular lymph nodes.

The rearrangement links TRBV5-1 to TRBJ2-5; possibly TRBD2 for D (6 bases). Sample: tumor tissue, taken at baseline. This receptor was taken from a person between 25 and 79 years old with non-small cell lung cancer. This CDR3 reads CASSLSGAQETQYF. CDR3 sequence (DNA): TGCGCCAGCAGCTTGTCGGGAGCTCAAGAGACCCAGTACTTC.